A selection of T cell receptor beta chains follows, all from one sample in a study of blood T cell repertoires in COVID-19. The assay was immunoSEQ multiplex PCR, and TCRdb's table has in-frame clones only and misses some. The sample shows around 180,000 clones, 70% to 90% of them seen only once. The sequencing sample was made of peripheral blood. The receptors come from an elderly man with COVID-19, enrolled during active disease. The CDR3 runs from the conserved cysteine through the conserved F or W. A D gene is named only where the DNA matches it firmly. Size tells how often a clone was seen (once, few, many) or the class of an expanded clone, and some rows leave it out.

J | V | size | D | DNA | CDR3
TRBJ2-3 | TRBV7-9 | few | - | TGTGCCAGCAGCCCAGGATCCACAGATACGCAGTATTTT | CASSPGSTDTQYF
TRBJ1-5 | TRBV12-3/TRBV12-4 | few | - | TGTGCCAGCACATTACATAGCAATCAGCCCCAGCATTTT | CASTLHSNQPQHF
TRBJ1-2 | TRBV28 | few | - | TGTGCCAGCAGTTCCTACTATGGCTACACCTTC | CASSSYYGYTF
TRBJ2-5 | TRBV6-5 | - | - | TGTGCCAGCAGTTACTCGAGGCAGGGCGAGACCCAGTACTTC | CASSYSRQGETQYF
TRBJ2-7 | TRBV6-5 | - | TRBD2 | TGTGCCAGCAGATCCGGGACTATTTACGAGCAGTACTTC | CASRSGTIYEQYF
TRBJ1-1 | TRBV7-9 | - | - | TGTGCCAGCCTGCTTACAGCAAACACTGAAGCTTTCTTT | CASLLTANTEAFF
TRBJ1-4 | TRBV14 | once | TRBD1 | TGTGCCAGCAGCCGGCGGACAGGGTTGAGTGAAAAACTGTTTTTT | CASSRRTGLSEKLFF
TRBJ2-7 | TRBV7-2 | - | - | TGTGCCAGCAGCAAAACGGGGAGCTCCTACGAGCAGTACTTC | CASSKTGSSYEQYF
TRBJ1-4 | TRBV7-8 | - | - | TGTGCCAGCAGCTTAGACAGGGATGAAAAACTGTTTTTT | CASSLDRDEKLFF
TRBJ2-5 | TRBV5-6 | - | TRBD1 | TGTGCCAGCAGCTTGAAGGGGGCAGGGGAGACCCAGTACTTC | CASSLKGAGETQYF
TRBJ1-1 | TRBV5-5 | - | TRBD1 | TGTGCCAGCAGCATAGGACAGGCGAACACTGAAGCTTTCTTT | CASSIGQANTEAFF
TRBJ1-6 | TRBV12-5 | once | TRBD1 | TGTGCTAGTGGCAAGGACACCAAGACAGGGGGCCATGATTCACCCCTCCACTTT | CASGKDTKTGGHDSPLHF
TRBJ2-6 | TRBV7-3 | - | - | TGTGCCAGCAGCTTAACAGGGACTCCTGGGGCCAACGTCCTGACTTTC | CASSLTGTPGANVLTF
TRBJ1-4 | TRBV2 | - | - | TGTGCCAGCAAAATCGTAACTAATGAAAAACTGTTTTTT | CASKIVTNEKLFF
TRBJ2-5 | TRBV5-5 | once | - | TGTGCCAGCAGCAGACGGGACACCCAAGAGACCCAGTACTTC | CASSRRDTQETQYF
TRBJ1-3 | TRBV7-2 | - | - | TGTGCCAGCAGTCGCGGGACCGCTGGAAACACCATATATTTT | CASSRGTAGNTIYF
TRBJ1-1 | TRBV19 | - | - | TGTGCCAGTAAAAGAGGACAAACGAACACTGAAGCTTTCTTT | CASKRGQTNTEAFF
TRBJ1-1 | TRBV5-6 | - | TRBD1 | TGTGCCAGCAGCTTCCGTCCGGACAGGGTCGGGACTGAAGCTTTCTTT | CASSFRPDRVGTEAFF
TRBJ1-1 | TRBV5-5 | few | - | TGTGCCAGCAGCTTGGCCAGGGGTGGCACTGAAGCTTTCTTT | CASSLARGGTEAFF
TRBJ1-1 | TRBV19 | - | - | TGTGCCAGTAGTATAAACGTTTTGGACCCGCCGGGGACTGAAGCTTTCTTT | CASSINVLDPPGTEAFF
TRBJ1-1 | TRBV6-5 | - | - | TGTGCCAGCAGATCGGGGGGTCTGAACACTGAAGCTTTCTTT | CASRSGGLNTEAFF
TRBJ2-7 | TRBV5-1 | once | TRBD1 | TGCGCCAGTCATCGCGAACAGGGGGACGAGCAGTACTTC | CASHREQGDEQYF